These 23 T cell receptor beta chains were sequenced from one sample in a study of OX40 agonist ivuxolimab in advanced cancers. Repertoires were generated with immunoSEQ multiplex PCR, while TCRdb's copy carries only in-frame clones and drops some. Among 95,000 to 150,000 clones listed, more than 80% were seen once. Here the sequenced sample was CD4+ or CD8+ T cells sorted from blood, taken in a trial of the OX40 agonist ivuxolimab. All receptors come from an adult with an advanced solid tumor such as melanoma, head and neck, liver or kidney cancer.

This clone has only one observation. In nucleotides, the CDR3 is TGTGCCAGCAGTCCAGCCACTGAAGCTTTCTTT. It encodes CASSPATEAFF. The genes are TRBV6-6 and TRBJ1-1, with no clear D. Germline V CDR1 and CDR2: MNHNY, SVGAGI (reference sequence). The CDR3 consists of 11 residues. Trimming cost V 5 bases and J 4 bases, with 5 bases left between them.

The rearrangement uses TRBV7-3 and TRBJ1-6; no definite D call. Germline-derived CDR1 and CDR2 are SGHTA and FQGTGA. The CDR3 covers 13 residues. Deletions cut 1 base from V and 6 bases from J, with 4 bases between. The CDR3 DNA is TGTGCCAGCAGCTTAAGCGGTAATTCACCCCTCCACTTT. The encoded protein is CASSLSGNSPLHF.

J is TRBJ1-1 and V is TRBV6-1; D unresolved. CDR1 is MNHNS and CDR2 is SASEGT in the germline V gene. Trimming removed 6 bases at V and 2 bases at J, with 10 bases between. There are 13 residues in the CDR3. Here the CDR3 DNA reads TGTGCCAGCAGACTTCAGGAAAACACTGAAGCTTTCTTT. Its protein is CASRLQENTEAFF.

V gene TRBV7-9 combines with J gene TRBJ2-7, with D perhaps TRBD2 (7 bases). CDR1 and CDR2 (germline): SEHNR, FQNEAQ (reference sequence). This CDR3 contains 15 residues. V lost 5 bases, J lost 5 bases, and 19 bases lay in between. The CDR3 sequence: CASSLPEGGRHEQYF. CDR3 nucleotide sequence: TGTGCCAGCAGCCTACCCGAGGGGGGGAGGCACGAGCAGTACTTC.

The chain has TRBV7-2 and TRBJ2-2; possible D gene TRBD2, 5 bases. V was pared by 1 base and J by 2 bases, with 8 bases between. CDR1 is SGHTA, CDR2 FQGNSA, per germline. The CDR3 has 15 amino acids. In nucleotides, the CDR3 is TGTGCCAGCAGCTTAGGTGGAGGCAACACCGGGGAGCTGTTTTTT. Its protein is CASSLGGGNTGELFF.

The J gene is TRBJ1-4, the V gene TRBV5-6; 9 bases agree with TRBD1. The CDR3 totals 15 residues. V shed 3 bases, J shed 8 bases, and the junction held 8 bases outside the gene matches. Germline CDR1 is SGHDT and CDR2 is YYEEEE. The chain's CDR3 is CASSWSGQGKEKLFF. The CDR3 DNA reads as TGTGCCAGCAGCTGGTCGGGACAGGGAAAGGAAAAACTGTTTTTT.

V gene TRBV30 combines with J gene TRBJ2-6; D not resolved. The length of the CDR3 is 13 residues. Trimming cost V 5 bases and J 0 bases, with 5 bases left between them. Per germline, CDR1 GTSNPN and CDR2 SVGIG (reference sequence). The CDR3 is CAWVNSGANVLTF. The CDR3 DNA follows: TGTGCCTGGGTAAACTCTGGGGCCAACGTCCTGACTTTC.

V and J are TRBV7-9 and TRBJ1-2; D not certain. Per germline, CDR1 SEHNR and CDR2 FQNEAQ (reference sequence). The CDR3 spans 14 residues. V lost 1 base and J 8 bases, leaving 14 bases between the germline ends. CDR3 sequence: CASSLDRVNGGYTF. CDR3 nucleotides: TGTGCCAGCAGCTTAGACCGGGTCAATGGGGGCTACACCTTC.

This clone showed up just once. The chain uses TRBV6-5 and TRBJ1-1, with TRBD1 as a possible D gene (5 bases). The CDR3 loop spans 14 amino acids. Looked up from germline, CDR1 is MNHEY and CDR2 is SVGAGI. The V gene lost 2 bases and the J gene lost 1 base, with 8 bases spanning the gap. The CDR3 here is CASSYGTPNTEAFF. Written as DNA, the CDR3 is TGTGCCAGCAGTTACGGGACCCCGAACACTGAAGCTTTCTTT.

The chain couples TRBV10-1 to TRBJ2-3; D is unresolved. Germline V gene data show CDR1 as WNHNN and CDR2 as SYGVQD (reference sequence). There are 15 residues in the CDR3. Between the trimmed V and J ends, which lost 5 bases and 4 bases, there was a span of 16 bases. The CDR3 DNA is TGCGCCAGCAGTAATTCCTTGGCGTTAGCAGATACGCAGTATTTT. Encoded protein: CASSNSLALADTQYF.

The chain employs TRBV4-3 and TRBJ1-2, with 9 bases that match TRBD1. The CDR3 is 14 residues long. The ends lost 3 bases at V and 8 bases at J; junction bases unmatched: 7. Germline CDR1 and CDR2: LGHNA and YSLEER. This chain's CDR3 is CASSHLDRGDGYTF. CDR3 bases: TGCGCCAGCAGCCACCTGGACAGGGGAGACGGCTACACCTTC.

The genes are TRBV28 and TRBJ1-1; D is perhaps TRBD1 (6 bases). V was trimmed by 7 bases and J by 5 bases, leaving 14 bases between them. This CDR3 contains 13 residues. Germline CDR1 MDHEN, CDR2 SYDVKM. CDR3 nucleotide sequence: TGTGCCAGCACGAGGGGGGGAGAGACTGAAGCTTTCTTT. Translated, it gives CASTRGGETEAFF.

This clone has more than one count but fewer than ten. This sequence joins TRBV30 and TRBJ1-2; TRBD1 is a possible D gene (5 bases). The CDR3 has 11 amino acids. Germline V CDR1 and CDR2: GTSNPN, SVGIG (reference sequence). V lost 5 bases and J lost 3, with 7 bases in between. The chain's CDR3 is CAWGDYYGYTF. The CDR3 DNA sequence: TGTGCCTGGGGGGACTACTATGGCTACACCTTC.

The chain employs TRBV6-5 and TRBJ2-7; TRBD2 matches at 9 bases. Trimming removed 10 bases from V and 0 bases from J; junction bases left unmatched: 7. Per germline, CDR1 MNHEY and CDR2 SVGAGI. This CDR3 is 14 amino acids long. CDR3 DNA sequence: TGTGCCACCGCGGGACTAGCCCCCTCCTACGAGCAGTACTTC. Its translation: CATAGLAPSYEQYF.

The rearrangement uses TRBV5-1 and TRBJ2-6; TRBD1 matches 7 bases. CDR1 and CDR2 (germline): SGHRS, YFSETQ. V lost 0 bases, J lost 0 bases, and 9 bases stayed unmatched. This CDR3 comprises 19 residues. This CDR3 is CASSLDPTGSLSGANVLTF. The CDR3 DNA follows: TGCGCCAGCAGCTTGGATCCGACAGGGAGCCTCTCTGGGGCCAACGTCCTGACTTTC.

In DNA, the CDR3 is TGTGCCAGCATGGGGCCGGGGACAGGTCAACCGAACACTGAAGCTTTCTTT. It yields the protein CASMGPGTGQPNTEAFF. This chain joins TRBV27 and TRBJ1-1, with 8 nucleotides matching TRBD1. Trimming at V came to 7 bases and at J to 1 base, leaving 14 bases not matched to a gene. Germline V gene lookup returns CDR1 MNHEY and CDR2 SMNVEV (reference sequence). The CDR3 is made up of 17 amino acids.

The chain is built from TRBV29-1 and TRBJ2-7; a weak D match, TRBD1 (6 bases). Between the trimmed V and J ends, which lost 3 bases and 6 bases, there was a span of 15 bases. There are 13 residues in the CDR3. The germline gives CDR1 SQVTM, CDR2 ANQGSEA. The CDR3 DNA reads as TGCAGCGTTGACGTCCAGGGGTATGCCGAGCAGTACTTC. Translation: CSVDVQGYAEQYF.

The V gene is TRBV6-4, the J gene TRBJ2-3; no definite D call. V lost 0 bases to trimming and J lost 7 bases, with 8 bases between them. The CDR3 is made up of 13 amino acids. Germline CDR1 MRHNA, CDR2 SNTAGT. The CDR3 bases are TGTGCCAGCAGTGACTCTGCTGGGAATACGCAGTATTTT. Translating it yields CASSDSAGNTQYF.

The chain employs TRBV7-9 and TRBJ1-4; D ambiguous. The CDR3 sequence is 16 residues long. The V gene's germline CDR1 is SEHNR and CDR2 FQNEAQ (reference sequence). V was trimmed by 5 bases and J by 4 bases, leaving 17 bases between them. The CDR3 spells CASSLSLTQYNEKLFF. The CDR3, as DNA: TGTGCCAGCAGCCTTTCCCTTACCCAATATAATGAAAAACTGTTTTTT. The complete variable domain, with remaining parts taken from reference TRBV7-9 and TRBJ1-4, reads DTGVSQNPRHKITKRGQNVTFRCDPISEHNRLYWYRQTLGQGPEFLTYFQNEAQLEKSRLLSDRFSAERPKGSFSTLEIQRTEQGDSAMYLCASSLSLTQYNEKLFFGSGTQLSVL.

This clone showed up just once. V is TRBV23-1 and J is TRBJ1-1; D unclear. TRBV23-1 is noted as an ORF with a role that remains uncertain. CDR3 size: 10 residues. Trimming shortened V by 8 bases and J by 5 bases, and 6 bases separated the two germline ends. DNA of the CDR3: TGCGCCAGCTCCCGGACTGAAGCTTTCTTT. It yields the protein CASSRTEAFF.

The V and J genes are TRBV23-1 and TRBJ1-2; 7 bases agree with TRBD1. TRBV23-1 is reported as an ORF; its role is uncertain. The CDR3 contains 14 residues. V lost 6 bases and J lost 6; bases outside the gene matches: 10. The chain's CDR3 is CASRPPGQTDGYTF. The CDR3 nucleotides read TGCGCCAGCAGACCACCGGGACAGACTGATGGCTACACCTTC.

This clone has just a few counts. This rearrangement joins TRBV7-9 to TRBJ2-5; 8 nucleotides line up with TRBD1. Germline assignment: CDR1 SEHNR and CDR2 FQNEAQ (reference sequence). This CDR3 contains 14 residues. The J segment lost 4 bases and the V segment lost 0 bases, leaving 1 base of the junction unmatched. CDR3 coding DNA: TGTGCCAGCAGCTTAGCGGGGACAGGAGAGACCCAGTACTTC. Protein: CASSLAGTGETQYF.

The V and J genes are TRBV7-9 and TRBJ1-2; D remains ambiguous. The CDR3 has 14 residues. Germline values: CDR1 SEHNR, CDR2 FQNEAQ (reference sequence). The V gene lost 5 bases and the J gene lost 1 base, with 11 bases spanning the gap. The CDR3 DNA follows: TGTGCCAGCAGCCCAGGAGGCATTAACTATGGCTACACCTTC. It translates to CASSPGGINYGYTF.